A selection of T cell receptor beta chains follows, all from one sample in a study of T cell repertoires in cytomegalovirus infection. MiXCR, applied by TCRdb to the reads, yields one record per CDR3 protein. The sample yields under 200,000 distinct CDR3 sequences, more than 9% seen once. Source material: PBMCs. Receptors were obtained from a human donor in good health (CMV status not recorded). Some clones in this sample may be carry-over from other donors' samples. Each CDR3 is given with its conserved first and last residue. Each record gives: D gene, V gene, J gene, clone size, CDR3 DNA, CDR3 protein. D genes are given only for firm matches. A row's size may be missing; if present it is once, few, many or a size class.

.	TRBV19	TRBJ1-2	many	TGTGCCACCGCTAAGCCGCCCGTTGGCGACTATGGCTACACCTTC	CATAKPPVGDYGYTF
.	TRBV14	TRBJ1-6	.	TGTGCCAGCAGCCCCCCCGGGGGGCACGGTTCACCCCTCCACTTT	CASSPPGGHGSPLHF
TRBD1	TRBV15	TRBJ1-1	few	TGTGCCACCAGCAGACCGACAGGGATGAACACTGAAGCTTTCTTT	CATSRPTGMNTEAFF
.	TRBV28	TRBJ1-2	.	TGTGCCAGCAGACCCCCGGGGATTACCGAAAATGGCTACACCTTC	CASRPPGITENGYTF
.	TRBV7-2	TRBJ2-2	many	TGTGCCAGCAGCTTTCAAAGGGGAGTGAACACCGGGGAGCTGTTTTTT	CASSFQRGVNTGELFF
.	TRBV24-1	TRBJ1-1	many	TGTGCCACCAGTGATTTCGGGGGGACTGAAGCTTTCTTT	CATSDFGGTEAFF
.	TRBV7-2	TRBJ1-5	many	TGTGCCAGCAGCTTAGGGGCAACATCAAATCAGCCCCAGCATTTT	CASSLGATSNQPQHF
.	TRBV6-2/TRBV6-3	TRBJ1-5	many	TGTGCCAGCAGTTATTACAGCGGACAAAATCAGCCCCAGCATTTT	CASSYYSGQNQPQHF
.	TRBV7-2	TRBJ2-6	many	TGTGCCAGCAGCCCCAGGATCGGGTCTGGGGCCAACGTCCTGACTTTC	CASSPRIGSGANVLTF
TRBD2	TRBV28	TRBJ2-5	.	TGTGCCAGCAGTCCACTAGCGGGCACAAGAAAGACCCAGTACTTC	CASSPLAGTRKTQYF
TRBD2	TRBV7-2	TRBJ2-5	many	TGTGCCAGCAGCAAGCAGAAGCGGGAGGGCCGGGAGACCCAGTACTTC	CASSKQKREGRETQYF
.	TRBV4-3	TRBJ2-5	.	TGCGCCAGCAGCCAAGAGTGGACGGAAGAGACCCAGTACTTC	CASSQEWTEETQYF
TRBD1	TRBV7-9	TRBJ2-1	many	TGTGCCAGCAGCCTATACATACGAACGACAGGGGGAAATGAGCAGTTCTTC	CASSLYIRTTGGNEQFF
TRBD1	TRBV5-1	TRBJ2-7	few	TGCGCCAGCAGCCCGGGACAGGTAGATGAGCAGTACTTC	CASSPGQVDEQYF
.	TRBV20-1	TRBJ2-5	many	TGCAGTGCCCGGACTCTAGGGGAGACCCAGTACTTC	CSARTLGETQYF
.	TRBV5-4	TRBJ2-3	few	TGTGCCAGCAATCGGGGTAGCACAGATACGCAGTATTTT	CASNRGSTDTQYF
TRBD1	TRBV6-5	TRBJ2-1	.	TGTGCCAGCAGGACTGGGACAGGCGGCTCCTACAATGAGCAGTTCTTC	CASRTGTGGSYNEQFF
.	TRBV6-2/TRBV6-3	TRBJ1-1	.	TGTGCCAGCAGTTGGCCGGGACAAAACACTGAAGCTTTCTTT	CASSWPGQNTEAFF
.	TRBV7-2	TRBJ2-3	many	TGTGCCAGCAGCTTAACCGGGCCGAGCACAGATACGCAGTATTTT	CASSLTGPSTDTQYF
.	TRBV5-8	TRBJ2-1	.	TGTGCCAGCAGCTTGGTACAGGCGGACAATGAGCAGTTCTTC	CASSLVQADNEQFF
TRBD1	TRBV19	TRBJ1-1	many	TGTGGAGGCGGACAGGGAAGAAAAAACACTGAAGCTTTCTTT	CGGGQGRKNTEAFF
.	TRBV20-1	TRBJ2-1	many	TGCAGTGCTCACCCGGGGGCAACCTACAATGAGCAGTTCTTC	CSAHPGATYNEQFF
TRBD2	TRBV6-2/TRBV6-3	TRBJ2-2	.	TGTGCCAGCAGTCCAAGGACTAGCGGGGGCGACACCGGGGAGCTGTTTTTT	CASSPRTSGGDTGELFF
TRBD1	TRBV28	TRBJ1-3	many	TGTGCCAGCAGTACCCGACAGGGGGCGAACACCATATATTTT	CASSTRQGANTIYF
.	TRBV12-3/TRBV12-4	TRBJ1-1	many	TGTGCCAGCAGTTTCATACAGGGCACAGCTTTCTTT	CASSFIQGTAFF
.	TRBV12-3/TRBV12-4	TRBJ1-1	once	TGTGCGACCCAGGGGAACACTGAAGCTTTCTTT	CATQGNTEAFF
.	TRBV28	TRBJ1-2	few	TGTGCCAGCAGTTATCGAGGCATCCCCACCTATGGCTACACCTTC	CASSYRGIPTYGYTF
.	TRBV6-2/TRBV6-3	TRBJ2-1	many	TGTGCCAGCAGGAGGGGCCATGAGCAGTTCTTC	CASRRGHEQFF
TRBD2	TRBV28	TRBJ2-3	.	TGTGCCAGCAGTGCCGGGACTAGCTGGACGCAGTATTTT	CASSAGTSWTQYF
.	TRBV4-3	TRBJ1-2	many	TGCGCCAGCAGCCAAGAGGATAAGGGTGAATTCGGGCTTAACTATGGCTACACCTTC	CASSQEDKGEFGLNYGYTF
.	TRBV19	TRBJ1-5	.	TGTGCCAGTAGCACGCGCCGGGACATGGACCAGCATTTT	CASSTRRDMDQHF
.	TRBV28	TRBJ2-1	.	TGTGCCAGCTGTCCGGCGGCCTACAATGAGCAGTTCTTC	CASCPAAYNEQFF
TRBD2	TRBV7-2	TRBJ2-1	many	TGTGCCAGCAGCCGGACTAGCGGCGTCAATGAGCAGTTCTTC	CASSRTSGVNEQFF
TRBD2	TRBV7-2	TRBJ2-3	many	TGTGCCAGCAGCATTAGCAGCGGGGGGCTCGGAGATACGCAGTATTTT	CASSISSGGLGDTQYF
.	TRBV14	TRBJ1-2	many	TGTGCCAGCAGCCAAGAAGATCTTATAGGGTGGTACCGTATGGATGGCTACACCTTC	CASSQEDLIGWYRMDGYTF
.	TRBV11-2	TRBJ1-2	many	TGTGCCAGCAGCCTCAGTGAAGGCTATGGCTACACCTTC	CASSLSEGYGYTF
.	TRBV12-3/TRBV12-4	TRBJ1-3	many	TGTGCCAGCGGCCCCCCAAACACCATATATTTT	CASGPPNTIYF
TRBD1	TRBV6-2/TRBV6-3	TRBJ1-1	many	TGTGCCAGCAGTCGCGGGACAGTAATTGAAGCTTTCTTT	CASSRGTVIEAFF
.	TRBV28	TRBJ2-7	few	TGTGCCAGCAGACACCCCTCCTGGGGGGACGACGAGCAGTACTTC	CASRHPSWGDDEQYF
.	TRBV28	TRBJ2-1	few	TGTGCCAGCACCGGGGTGCTCTACAATGAGCAGTTCTTC	CASTGVLYNEQFF
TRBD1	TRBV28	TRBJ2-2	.	TGTGCCAGCAGTTTAGTGACAGGGTGGAACGGGGAGCTGTTTTTT	CASSLVTGWNGELFF
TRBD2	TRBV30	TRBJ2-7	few	TGTGCCTGGGAACCGGGACTAGCGGTCTACGAGCAGTACTTC	CAWEPGLAVYEQYF
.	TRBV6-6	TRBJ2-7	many	TGTGCCAGCCTAGACTGGGACCACTCCTACGAGCAGTACTTC	CASLDWDHSYEQYF
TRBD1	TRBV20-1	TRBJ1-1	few	TGCAGTGCTCTTGTAGAGGGTGCCAGGGGGATGAACACTGAAGCTTTCTTT	CSALVEGARGMNTEAFF
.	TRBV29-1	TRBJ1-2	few	TGCAGCGTTACCGGGACCGCGTCGGGAGGCTACACCTTC	CSVTGTASGGYTF
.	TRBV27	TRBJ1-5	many	TGTGCCAGCAGTTTACAGGGGCTCGGCAATCAGCCCCAGCATTTT	CASSLQGLGNQPQHF
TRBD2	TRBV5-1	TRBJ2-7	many	TGCGCCAGCAGCTCCGGACTAGCGGGAGGCACCTCCTACGAGCAGTACTTC	CASSSGLAGGTSYEQYF